This entry lists 23 T cell receptor beta chains sequenced from one sample in a study of T cell repertoires in cytomegalovirus infection. Using its own MiXCR run on the reads, TCRdb lists one record per CDR3 protein. The table lists roughly 140,000 distinct CDR3 sequences, less than 25% of them singletons. Sequenced input: PBMCs. These receptors all stem from a human donor in good health (CMV status not recorded). Some clones in this sample may be carry-over from other donors' samples.

This clonotype was counted at least ten times. This chain connects TRBV7-3 to TRBJ1-1; D not resolved. Per germline, CDR1 SGHTA and CDR2 FQGTGA. Trimming pared 3 bases from V and 1 base from J, leaving 6 bases between. This CDR3 has 13 amino acids. CDR3 in amino acids: CASSFMGNTEAFF. CDR3 coding DNA: TGTGCCAGCAGCTTTATGGGGAACACTGAAGCTTTCTTT.

In its sample, this clonotype was seen many times. The CDR3 sequence: CASSSRTGTGYGYTF. As DNA, the CDR3 is TGTGCCAGCAGCTCCCGGACAGGGACAGGCTATGGCTACACCTTC. The chain has TRBV7-2 and TRBJ1-2; 8 bases agree with TRBD1. The CDR3 has 15 residues. The V gene end was trimmed by 4 bases and the J gene end by 4 bases; junction bases not matched to a gene: 8. Germline V CDR1 and CDR2: SGHTA, FQGNSA.

In this sample, this clonotype turned up a few times. The CDR3 here is CASSPGPGTEQFF. Here the CDR3 DNA reads TGTGCCAGCAGCCCCGGCCCCGGGACGGAGCAGTTCTTC. This rearrangement joins TRBV7-2 to TRBJ2-1, with D possibly being TRBD1 or TRBD2 (5 bases each). The CDR3 loop spans 13 amino acids. Germline values: CDR1 SGHTA, CDR2 FQGNSA. V was shortened by 5 bases and J by 10 bases, with 15 bases between the two germline ends. Full variable domain (remainder filled in from reference TRBV7-2 and TRBJ2-1): GAGVSQSPSNKVTEKGKDVELRCDPISGHTALYWYRQSLGQGLEFLIYFQGNSAPDKSGLPSDRFSAERTGGSVSTLTIQRTQQEDSAVYLCASSPGPGTEQFFGPGTRLTVL.

The CDR3 is CASSYGQRNSPLHF. The CDR3 coding sequence is TGTGCCAGCAGTTATGGACAGCGAAATTCACCCCTCCACTTT. V gene TRBV28 combines with J gene TRBJ1-6; D possibly corresponds to TRBD1 (6 bases). Trimming took off 4 bases at V and 7 bases at J, with 11 bases between the two ends. Germline V gene lookup returns CDR1 MDHEN and CDR2 SYDVKM. There are 14 residues in the CDR3.

The chain uses TRBV4-2 and TRBJ1-5; no reliable D call. V shed 0 bases and J shed 7 bases, with 7 bases lying between them. CDR3 length: 13 amino acids. Germline CDR1 reads LGHNA; CDR2 reads YNFKEQ. DNA of the CDR3: TGTGCCAGCAGCCAAGATCTGGGCCAGCCCCAGCATTTT. Residues: CASSQDLGQPQHF.

The rearrangement links TRBV2 to TRBJ2-4; the match to TRBD2 covers 7 bases. This CDR3 is built from 13 residues. Germline assignment: CDR1 SNHLY and CDR2 FYNNEI. With V trimmed by 8 bases and J by 5 bases, 6 bases remained unmatched. In DNA, the CDR3 is TGTGCCAGCGGCCGGGAGGTAGAAAACATTCAGTACTTC. Amino acids: CASGREVENIQYF.

This clonotype has a handful of counts. The CDR3 DNA reads as TGTGCCAGTAGCGGAGGGGCCGAGAACTCCTACGAGCAGTACTTC. Encoded protein: CASSGGAENSYEQYF. The chain has TRBV19 and TRBJ2-7, with a weak D call TRBD2 (6 bases). The CDR3 totals 15 residues. V lost 6 bases and J lost 0, with 15 bases in between. Germline V gene sequence: CDR1 LNHDA, CDR2 SQIVND (reference sequence).

The chain's CDR3 is CASSPTSRGYTF. The CDR3 nucleotides are TGTGCCAGCAGCCCCACTTCTCGGGGCTACACCTTC. The chain links TRBV7-2 to TRBJ1-2, with D hard to call. CDR1 SGHTA and CDR2 FQGNSA come from the germline V gene. The CDR3 has 12 residues. The V end lost 5 bases, the J end lost 8 bases, and 12 bases lay between the germline ends.

This clonotype was found many times. This sequence joins TRBV7-2 and TRBJ1-6; D is unclear. CDR1 is SGHTA, CDR2 FQGNSA, per germline. V was shortened by 1 base and J by 10 bases, with 20 bases between the two germline ends. The CDR3 is 17 amino acids. CDR3 nucleotides: TGTGCCAGCAGCTTAGAGGTCAGGCTACTTGAGCGCTCACCCCTCCACTTT. This sequence encodes CASSLEVRLLERSPLHF.

This clonotype appeared a few times. The V gene is TRBV6-5, the J gene TRBJ1-6; D gene unclear. Germline assignment: CDR1 MNHEY and CDR2 SVGAGI. The CDR3 has 15 amino acids. Trimming left V 2 bases short and J 7 bases short, with 12 bases between. Here the CDR3 DNA reads TGTGCCAGCAGTTACAGGAGGATAGACAATTCACCCCTCCACTTT. Protein product: CASSYRRIDNSPLHF.

The CDR3 sequence is CASRPGPVDSPLHF. In DNA, the CDR3 is TGTGCCAGCAGGCCGGGGCCGGTAGATTCACCCCTCCACTTT. The chain employs TRBV2 and TRBJ1-6; D may be TRBD1 (5 bases). Germline values: CDR1 SNHLY, CDR2 FYNNEI. The CDR3 has 14 residues. The V end was cut by 6 bases, the J end by 8 bases, with 14 bases between.

This clonotype was observed a few times. The rearrangement links TRBV20-1 to TRBJ2-7, with D possibly being TRBD2 (6 bases). The CDR3 runs to 11 residues. The V and J ends lost 4 bases and 6 bases respectively, with 10 bases between them. The germline CDR1 and CDR2 sequences are DFQATT and SNEGSKA (reference sequence). In nucleotides, the CDR3 is TGCAGTGCTATTATGCGGGGCGAGCAGTACTTC. This codes for CSAIMRGEQYF.

Only a few counts were recorded for this clonotype. This chain connects TRBV7-2 to TRBJ1-2; 8 bases map to TRBD1. The length of the CDR3 is 15 residues. Germline trimming cut 5 bases from V and 4 bases from J; bases unmatched to any gene: 9. CDR1 and CDR2 (germline): SGHTA, FQGNSA. CDR3 protein: CASSTPRTGSYGYTF. In nucleotides, the CDR3 is TGTGCCAGCAGCACACCCCGGACAGGGAGCTATGGCTACACCTTC. Full variable domain (remainder filled in from reference TRBV7-2 and TRBJ1-2): GAGVSQSPSNKVTEKGKDVELRCDPISGHTALYWYRQSLGQGLEFLIYFQGNSAPDKSGLPSDRFSAERTGGSVSTLTIQRTQQEDSAVYLCASSTPRTGSYGYTFGSGTRLTVV.

This clonotype has just a few counts. The chain uses TRBV6-6 and TRBJ2-2, with D perhaps TRBD2 (5 bases). V was pared by 2 bases and J by 5 bases, with 9 bases between. The CDR3 runs to 14 residues. Germline loops: CDR1 MNHNY, CDR2 SVGAGI (reference sequence). The chain's CDR3 is CASSYTRYTGELFF. The CDR3 coding sequence is TGTGCCAGCAGTTACACTAGATATACCGGGGAGCTGTTTTTT.

The rearrangement joins TRBV12-3 or TRBV12-4 to TRBJ1-6, with a weak D call TRBD1 (5 bases). Trimming cost V 5 bases and J 8 bases, with 10 bases left between them. CDR3 length equals 13 residues. This CDR3 reads CASSVRQHSPLHF. For the CDR3, the DNA is TGTGCCAGCAGTGTACGACAGCATTCACCCCTCCACTTT.

The chain uses TRBV27 and TRBJ2-1; 8 bases agree with TRBD2. Germline V gene sequence: CDR1 MNHEY, CDR2 SMNVEV (reference sequence). The CDR3 spans 16 residues. V shed 5 bases, J shed 7 bases, and the junction held 13 bases outside the gene matches. The CDR3 is CASSVLTGGPQNEQFF. CDR3 bases: TGTGCCAGCAGTGTCTTAACGGGAGGGCCGCAAAATGAGCAGTTCTTC.

This clonotype was counted ten times or more. This sequence joins TRBV7-8 and TRBJ2-3; TRBD2 agrees at 7 bases. Germline V gene data show CDR1 as SGHVS and CDR2 as FQNEAQ. The V gene end was trimmed by 5 bases and the J gene end by 5 bases; junction bases not matched to a gene: 10. The CDR3 covers 15 residues. The CDR3 nucleotides are TGTGCCAGCAGCCGGGACTACCGCAGTGGAGATACGCAGTATTTT. Amino acid sequence: CASSRDYRSGDTQYF.

In its sample, this clonotype was seen a few times. The V call is TRBV4-1, the J call TRBJ2-2, with 8 nucleotides matching TRBD1. The CDR3 loop spans 15 amino acids. The trim removed 5 bases at V and 4 bases at J, leaving 6 bases unmatched. Per germline, CDR1 MGHRA and CDR2 YSYEKL. The CDR3 DNA reads as TGCGCCAGCAGCTGGACAGGGAGTAGCACCGGGGAGCTGTTTTTT. Amino acid sequence: CASSWTGSSTGELFF.

This sequence joins TRBV6-8 and TRBJ2-3, with 11 bases lining up with TRBD2. J gave up 2 bases and V 6 bases, and 10 bases lay outside the gene matches. Per germline, CDR1 MNHGY and CDR2 SAAAGT. This CDR3 spans 17 amino acids. The CDR3 spells CASSPEGTSGPTDTQYF. In nucleotides, the CDR3 is TGTGCCAGCAGCCCGGAGGGGACTAGCGGCCCCACAGATACGCAGTATTTT.

This clonotype has a handful of counts. The chain is built from TRBV28 and TRBJ1-4; D perhaps matches TRBD1 (5 bases). From germline, CDR1 is MDHEN and CDR2 SYDVKM. Trimming stripped 1 base from V and 4 bases from J, with 19 bases between. The CDR3 totals 18 residues. The CDR3 loop reads CASSLLDMVYARNEKLFF. Written as DNA, the CDR3 is TGTGCCAGCAGTTTATTGGACATGGTGTACGCCCGTAATGAAAAACTGTTTTTT.

This clonotype was detected many times. The chain is built from TRBV7-2 and TRBJ2-3, with D perhaps TRBD2 (7 bases). Germline CDR1 reads SGHTA; CDR2 reads FQGNSA. The CDR3 loop spans 15 amino acids. V was shortened by 2 bases and J by 3 bases, with 12 bases between the two germline ends. The CDR3 DNA sequence: TGTGCCAGCAGCTTAAGGGGGGGGGATACAGATACGCAGTATTTT. Its protein product is CASSLRGGDTDTQYF. Using reference TRBV7-2 and TRBJ2-3 for the parts outside the CDR3, the full variable domain is GAGVSQSPSNKVTEKGKDVELRCDPISGHTALYWYRQSLGQGLEFLIYFQGNSAPDKSGLPSDRFSAERTGGSVSTLTIQRTQQEDSAVYLCASSLRGGDTDTQYFGPGTRLTVL.

As regards this clonotype: At one of its ends the junction is not consistent with the germline gene, which may arise from a read error. The chain carries TRBV5-1 and TRBJ2-7; D remains unclear. The CDR3 spans 14 residues. CDR1 is SGHRS, CDR2 YFSETQ, per germline. The DNA of the CDR3 is TGCGCCAGCAGCTTGGGCGGAAACTCCTGCGAGCAGTACTTC. It codes for CASSLGGNSCEQYF.

This clonotype was detected a few times. The chain is built from TRBV4-1 and TRBJ1-5; D perhaps matches TRBD1 (5 bases). Per the germline V gene, CDR1 is MGHRA and CDR2 is YSYEKL. Trimming removed 0 bases at V and 0 bases at J, with 9 bases between. CDR3 length: 16 residues. The CDR3 loop reads CASSQEAGNSNQPQHF. The CDR3 DNA sequence: TGCGCCAGCAGCCAAGAGGCAGGGAATAGCAATCAGCCCCAGCATTTT.